This T cell receptor beta chain was captured by sequencing in a study of blood T cell repertoires in COVID-19. Study background: PBMCs, B-cell-depleted T cells, or T cells were the source of the cDNA or gDNA that made up the material.

This CDR3 spans 14 amino acids. Trimming removed 0 bases from V and 6 bases from J, with 11 bases in between. The germline V gene has CDR1 LGHNT and CDR2 FRNRAP. This clone was detected only a few times. How the authors handled the data: For nucleated cells, counts were estimated from reference gene primer amplification. The table came from immunoSEQ multiplex PCR; TCRdb's copy has only in-frame clones and leaves some out. The V and J calls and the clone size are those of that table, but D and trimming were determined from the DNA. The data contain some 700,000 clones, more than 80% of them singletons.

J is TRBJ1-2 and V is TRBV12-5; D might be TRBD1 (6 bases). This sequence was found in a woman in her late teens or twenties with acute or convalescent COVID-19. The specimen sequenced was peripheral blood. The CDR3 region is CASGLVRGGDGYTF. CDR3 sequence (DNA): TGTGCTAGTGGTTTGGTCAGGGGTGGGGATGGCTACACCTTC.